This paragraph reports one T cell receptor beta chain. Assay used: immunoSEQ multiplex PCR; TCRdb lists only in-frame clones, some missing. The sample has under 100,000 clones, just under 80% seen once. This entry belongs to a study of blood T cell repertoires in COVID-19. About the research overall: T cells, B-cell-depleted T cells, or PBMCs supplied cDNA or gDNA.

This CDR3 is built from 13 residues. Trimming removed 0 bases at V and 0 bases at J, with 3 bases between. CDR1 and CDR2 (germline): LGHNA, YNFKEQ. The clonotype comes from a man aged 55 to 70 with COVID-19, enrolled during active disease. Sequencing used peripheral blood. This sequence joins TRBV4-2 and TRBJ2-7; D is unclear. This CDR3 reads CASSQDISYEQYF. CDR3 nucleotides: TGTGCCAGCAGCCAAGATATCTCCTACGAGCAGTACTTC.